This TCR beta chain originates from a study of glioma-infiltrating T cells. General study results and limits: CDR3 overlap between tissue and blood was very small. Non-neoplastic patients had below-expected tissue-blood divergence, while all gliomas exceeded expectation.

Using RNA template, CDR3s of TCR alpha and beta were amplified with iRepertoire arm-PCR. Input was roughly 100-450 ng of tissue mRNA or PBMC total RNA. MiXCR, applied by TCRdb to the multiplex PCR reads, yields one record per CDR3 protein. The table has under 150,000 distinct CDR3 sequences, 20% to 25% seen once. As concerns this clonotype: Its matching antigen is unknown.

Germline assignment: CDR1 LGHDT and CDR2 YNNKEL (reference sequence). Trimming stripped 0 bases from V and 2 bases from J, with 17 bases between. The CDR3 consists of 18 residues. The V call is TRBV3-1, the J call TRBJ2-4; tentatively, D is TRBD1 (5 bases). The source material was glioma tissue, nonneoplastic brain tissue, or PBMCs (not recorded which). This clonotype originated in a human donor with low-grade glioma or glioblastoma, undergoing nonglioma brain surgery, or in good health (not recorded which). The CDR3 loop reads CASSQDRAQVESKNIQYF. CDR3 nucleotide sequence: TGTGCCAGCAGCCAAGATCGGGCACAGGTCGAGTCCAAAAACATTCAGTACTTC.